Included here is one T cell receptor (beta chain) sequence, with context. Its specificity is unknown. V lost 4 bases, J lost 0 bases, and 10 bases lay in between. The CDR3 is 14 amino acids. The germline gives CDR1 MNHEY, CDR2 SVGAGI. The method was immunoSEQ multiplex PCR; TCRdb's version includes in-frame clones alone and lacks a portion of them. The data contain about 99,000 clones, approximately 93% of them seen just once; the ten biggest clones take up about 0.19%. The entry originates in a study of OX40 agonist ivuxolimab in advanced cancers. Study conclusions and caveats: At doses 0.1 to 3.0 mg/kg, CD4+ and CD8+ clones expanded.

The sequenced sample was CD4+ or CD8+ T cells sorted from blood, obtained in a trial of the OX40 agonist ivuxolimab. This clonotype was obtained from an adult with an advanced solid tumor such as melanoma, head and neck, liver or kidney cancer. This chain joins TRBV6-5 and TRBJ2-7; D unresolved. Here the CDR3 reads CASSLASPSYEQYF. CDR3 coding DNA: TGTGCCAGCAGTTTGGCATCCCCCTCCTACGAGCAGTACTTC.